This TCR beta chain is drawn from a study of CD8 T cells in ankylosing spondylitis. This clonotype was detected a few times. Its antigen is still unknown. Study-wide results and caveats: What seemed typical of ankylosing spondylitis blood was a TCR beta motif built from eight highly homologous variants.

Making use of molecular barcodes, quantitative 5'-RACE generated TCR beta libraries. Via MiXCR, TCRdb re-called the 5' RACE reads, giving one row per CDR3 protein. The sample consists of fewer than 450,000 distinct CDR3 sequences, roughly 18% of them appearing once. V gave up 3 bases and J gave up 3 bases, with 7 bases separating them. Germline assignment: CDR1 SGDLS and CDR2 YYNGEE. CDR3 length: 14 residues. This receptor was identified in a male donor with ankylosing spondylitis. This chain connects TRBV9 to TRBJ1-6; D gene ambiguous. Sequenced sample: blood, either unsorted or a sorted T cell fraction (not recorded which). CDR3 DNA: TGTGCCAGCAGCGCCGACAACTATAATTCACCCCTCCACTTT. Translated, it gives CASSADNYNSPLHF.